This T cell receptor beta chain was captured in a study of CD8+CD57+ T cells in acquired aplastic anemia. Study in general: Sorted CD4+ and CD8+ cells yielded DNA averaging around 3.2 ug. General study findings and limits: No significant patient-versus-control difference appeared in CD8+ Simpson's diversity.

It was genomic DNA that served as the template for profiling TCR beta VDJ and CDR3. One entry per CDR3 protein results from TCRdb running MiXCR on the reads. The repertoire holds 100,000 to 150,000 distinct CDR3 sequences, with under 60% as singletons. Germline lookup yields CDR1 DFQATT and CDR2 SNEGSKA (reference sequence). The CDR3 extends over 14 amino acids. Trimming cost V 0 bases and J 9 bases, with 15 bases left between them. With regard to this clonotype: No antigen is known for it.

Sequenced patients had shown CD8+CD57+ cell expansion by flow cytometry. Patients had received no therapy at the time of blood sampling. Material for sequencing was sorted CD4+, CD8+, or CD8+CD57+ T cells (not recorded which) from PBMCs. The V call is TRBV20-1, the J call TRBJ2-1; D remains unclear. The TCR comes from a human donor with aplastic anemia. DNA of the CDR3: TGCAGTGCTAGAGATTTTAATCCTTCCCCTGAGCAGTTCTTC. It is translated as CSARDFNPSPEQFF.